This T cell receptor beta chain emerged from a study of T-cell reconstitution after alpha-beta-depleted transplantation in children. Study-wide findings and caveats: Recipient T cells and thymic progenitors that survived were the source of the high TCRbeta diversity seen at day 60 in some patients. Approximately two months post-transplant, alpha-beta T cells reportedly originated from several hundred expanded graft clones. When one year had passed after transplant, most T-cell counts and diversity came from newly produced T cells.

Preparing the TCRbeta library involved the use of unique molecular identifiers. In TCRdb, the PCR reads were re-called with MiXCR into one record per CDR3 protein. The table shows about 250,000 distinct CDR3 sequences, with roughly a quarter occurring only once. The germline V gene has CDR1 LNHDA and CDR2 SQIVND (reference sequence). V dropped 6 bases and J dropped 0 bases, with 12 bases sitting between them. This CDR3 has 15 residues. About this clonotype: As yet, its antigen is unknown.

This clonotype was sampled from a female patient aged 2-9 years who had a stem cell transplant for congenital amegakaryocytic thrombocytopenia, so the T cells may come from the graft donor. The genes are TRBV19 and TRBJ2-1, with a tentative D call TRBD1 (5 bases). Here the sequenced sample was PBMCs, mostly from graft donor cells, taken 360 days after TCRalphabeta/CD19-depleted stem cell transplant. As DNA, the CDR3 is TGTGCCAGTAGAGTAAGGGGAAACTCCTACAATGAGCAGTTCTTC. Amino acids: CASRVRGNSYNEQFF.